This T cell receptor (beta chain) comes out of a study of OX40 agonist ivuxolimab in advanced cancers. The trim removed 7 bases at V and 3 bases at J, leaving 6 bases unmatched. This CDR3 spans 13 amino acids. Looked up from germline, CDR1 is GTSNPN and CDR2 is SVGIG (reference sequence). Data came from immunoSEQ multiplex PCR; TCRdb stores just in-frame clones and leaves some out. Of tens of thousands of clones listed, about 85% are singletons. Specimen: CD4+ or CD8+ T cells sorted from blood, collected in a trial of the OX40 agonist ivuxolimab. This chain connects TRBV30 to TRBJ2-1; 7 positions agree with TRBD2. This clonotype was sampled from an adult with an advanced solid tumor such as melanoma, head and neck, liver or kidney cancer. In nucleotides, the CDR3 is TGTGCCTCCCTAGCGGCTAACTACAATGAGCAGTTCTTC. This codes for CASLAANYNEQFF.